This record concerns one T cell receptor beta chain sequence. Its antigen is currently unknown. This sample is drawn from a study of cytomegalovirus exposure and HLA in healthy donors. The PCR contained 60 Vbeta and 13 Jbeta primers. The method was immunoSEQ multiplex PCR; TCRdb's version includes in-frame clones alone and lacks a portion of them. The table lists under 200,000 clones, roughly 79% of them singletons. Germline V gene lookup returns CDR1 SGHAT and CDR2 FQNNGV. V shed 5 bases, J shed 5 bases, and the junction held 16 bases outside the gene matches. The CDR3 is made up of 17 amino acids. Study-wide points: In vitro checks showed that a few CMV-associated chains really do target CMV antigens. When the data were analyzed later, several of the most significant clusters appeared to be linked to common viral pathogens.

The specimen was PBMCs. The chain links TRBV11-2 to TRBJ2-5, with TRBD1 matching 8 bases. The TCR originated in a man aged 50 or older in good health and CMV-seropositive. For the CDR3, the DNA is TGTGCCAGCAGCCTGAACTCCGGGACAGGCAGGAGGGAGACCCAGTACTTC. Encoded protein: CASSLNSGTGRRETQYF.